The 14 T cell receptor beta chains below were found in one sample sequenced in a study of beta chain features in type 1 diabetes. Broader study findings: Researchers report that Type 1 diabetes patients had moderately but significantly shorter TCRB CDR3s across all four CD4+ subsets.

Their specific antigens are unknown. The entirety of the isolated RNA underwent reverse transcription, so expressed TCRB transcripts were sequenced. TCRdb keeps only in-frame clones here, not all; method: immunoSEQ multiplex PCR. The sample consists of around 250,000 clones, approximately 15% of them appearing once. The sequencing input was naive CD4+ T cells from blood. These receptors all stem from a man aged 25 to 40 with type 1 diabetes.

This clone appeared a few times. J is TRBJ2-5 and V is TRBV9; 12 positions agree with TRBD2. Germline assignment: CDR1 SGDLS and CDR2 YYNGEE. Unmatched junction bases numbered 4, after V lost 3 bases and J lost 1 base. The CDR3 loop spans 16 amino acids. This CDR3 reads CASSETSGGRQETQYF. The CDR3 nucleotides are TGTGCCAGCAGCGAAACTAGCGGGGGGCGCCAAGAGACCCAGTACTTC. Looking up the rest from reference TRBV9 and TRBJ2-5 gives the full variable domain: DSGVTQTPKHLITATGQRVTLRCSPRSGDLSVYWYQQSLDQGLQFLIQYYNGEERAKGNILERFSAQQFPDLHSELNLSSLELGDSALYFCASSETSGGRQETQYFGPGTRLLVL.

This clone occurred a few times. The rearrangement uses TRBV6-5 and TRBJ1-2, with 9 bases matching TRBD1. In germline, CDR1 is MNHEY, CDR2 SVGAGI. The V segment lost 0 bases and the J segment 6 bases; nucleotides outside the gene matches: 8. The CDR3 extends over 16 amino acids. The CDR3 protein is CASSYSAPGQGNGYTF. In DNA form, the CDR3 reads TGTGCCAGCAGTTACTCCGCCCCGGGACAGGGAAATGGCTACACCTTC.

This clone showed up just a few times. The chain joins TRBV7-6 to TRBJ2-5; no firm D call. The length of the CDR3 is 13 residues. Trimming took 4 bases from V and 5 from J, leaving 11 bases between them. Germline CDR1 is SGHVS and CDR2 is FNYEAQ. The CDR3 region is CASSWRGGETQYF. The CDR3 DNA reads as TGTGCCAGCAGCTGGCGAGGTGGGGAGACCCAGTACTTC.

The V and J genes are TRBV6-6 and TRBJ2-4; 8 nucleotides agree with TRBD2. V was pared by 7 bases and J by 8 bases, with 13 bases of the junction left unmatched. CDR3 length equals 15 residues. Germline V gives CDR1 MNHNY, CDR2 SVGAGI (reference sequence). The CDR3 nucleotides are TGTGCCAGCAACATTGATAGCGGGGTTGGCCACATTCAGTACTTC. It translates to CASNIDSGVGHIQYF.

Note on this clone: Within the sample, other DNA sequences also encode this same CDR3. This sequence joins TRBV7-2 and TRBJ2-7; 9 bases fit TRBD1. Germline CDR1 is SGHTA and CDR2 is FQGNSA. Trimming took 5 bases from V and 6 from J; bases not matched to a gene: 5. CDR3 length: 13 amino acids. CDR3 nucleotides: TGTGCCAGCAGCCCTAGACAGGGGGGCGAGCAGTACTTC. This translates into CASSPRQGGEQYF.

The V gene is TRBV15, the J gene TRBJ1-3; no firm D call. V was trimmed by 1 base and J by 0 bases, leaving 7 bases between them. CDR1 and CDR2 from the germline V gene are LNHNV and YYDKDF (reference sequence). This CDR3 contains 15 residues. The CDR3: CATSRVPGSGNTIYF. The CDR3 DNA reads as TGTGCCACCAGCAGAGTGCCGGGCTCTGGAAACACCATATATTTT. Full variable domain (outside the CDR3, taken from reference TRBV15 and TRBJ1-3): DAMVIQNPRYQVTQFGKPVTLSCSQTLNHNVMYWYQQKSSQAPKLLFHYYDKDFNNEADTPDNFQSRRPNTSFCFLDIRSPGLGDTAMYLCATSRVPGSGNTIYFGEGSWLTVV.

The chain uses TRBV11-3 and TRBJ2-7; TRBD1 agrees at 9 bases. The CDR3 totals 15 residues. Trimming cost V 4 bases and J 5 bases; bases outside gene matches: 9. Germline V lookup: CDR1 SGHNT, CDR2 YENEEA. In nucleotides, the CDR3 is TGTGCCAGCAGCTCGGGGGACAGGGTCGTCCACGAGCAGTACTTC. As protein: CASSSGDRVVHEQYF. The full variable domain, its missing parts supplied by reference TRBV11-3 and TRBJ2-7, is EAGVVQSPRYKIIEKKQPVAFWCNPISGHNTLYWYLQNLGQGPELLIRYENEEAVDDSQLPKDRFSAERLKGVDSTLKIQPAELGDSAVYLCASSSGDRVVHEQYFGPGTRLTVT.

V gene TRBV6-5 combines with J gene TRBJ1-1; D call uncertain. Trimming removed 6 bases at V and 1 base at J, with 12 bases between. CDR3 length: 14 amino acids. Germline CDR1 is MNHEY and CDR2 is SVGAGI. CDR3 in amino acids: CASSLLDSNTEAFF. CDR3 nucleotide sequence: TGTGCCAGCAGCCTACTAGATTCGAACACTGAAGCTTTCTTT.

V is TRBV28 and J is TRBJ2-1; perhaps TRBD2 as D (6 bases). The CDR3 consists of 12 residues. The V and J ends lost 4 bases and 6 bases respectively, with 7 bases between them. From germline, CDR1 is MDHEN and CDR2 SYDVKM. CDR3 region: CASSSTSNEQFF. The CDR3 DNA reads TGTGCCAGCAGTTCGACTAGCAATGAGCAGTTCTTC.

The table lists this clone with many counts. The gene calls are TRBV15 and TRBJ2-4, with 7 bases fitting TRBD1. J lost 6 bases, V lost 4 bases, and 3 bases had no gene match. This CDR3 is built from 13 residues. Germline V gene data show CDR1 as LNHNV and CDR2 as YYDKDF (reference sequence). The CDR3 region is CATSKGQLNIQYF. As DNA, the CDR3 is TGTGCCACCAGCAAGGGACAGCTAAACATTCAGTACTTC.

A few counts support this clone. The rearrangement links TRBV29-1 to TRBJ1-2; 7 positions agree with TRBD1. J gave up 2 bases and V 3 bases, and 6 bases lay outside the gene matches. In germline, CDR1 is SQVTM, CDR2 ANQGSEA. This CDR3 spans 14 amino acids. CDR3 protein: CSVEKTGQNYGYTF. In nucleotides, the CDR3 is TGCAGCGTTGAGAAGACAGGGCAAAACTATGGCTACACCTTC.

The V gene is TRBV7-6, the J gene TRBJ1-2, with 8 bases that match TRBD1. V trimming: 5 bases; J trimming: 9 bases; junction bases outside the gene matches: 5. CDR1 and CDR2 (germline): SGHVS, FNYEAQ. The CDR3 length is 12 residues. This chain's CDR3 is CASSPGQGSYTF. CDR3 nucleotides: TGTGCCAGCAGCCCCGGACAGGGAAGCTACACCTTC.

The chain has TRBV7-9 and TRBJ2-4; a weak D match, TRBD1 (6 bases). The V gene's germline CDR1 is SEHNR and CDR2 FQNEAQ (reference sequence). There are 15 residues in the CDR3. With 4 bases removed from V and 8 bases from J, the gap between germline ends came to 18 bases. The chain's CDR3 is CASSYTGTEGDIQYF. In DNA form, the CDR3 reads TGTGCCAGCAGCTATACAGGGACGGAAGGTGACATTCAGTACTTC.

This clone was found a few times. The rearrangement links TRBV5-1 to TRBJ1-6, with 9 bases identical to TRBD1. This CDR3 is 15 amino acids long. The germline V gene encodes CDR1 SGHRS and CDR2 YFSETQ. Trimming took 4 bases from V and 7 from J; bases not matched to a gene: 6. CDR3 in amino acids: CASSPGQGPNSPLHF. The DNA for the CDR3 is TGCGCCAGCAGCCCGGGACAGGGACCGAATTCACCCCTCCACTTT.